These T cell receptor beta chains were read from a single sample in a study of blood T cell repertoires in COVID-19. TCRdb keeps only in-frame clones here, not all; method: immunoSEQ multiplex PCR. Of about 200,000 clones listed, roughly 90% were seen once; the top ten hold approximately 8.1%. Sequenced material: PBMCs or T cells enriched from blood (not recorded which). Every receptor here comes from a young woman who had recovered from COVID-19. Both conserved end residues are part of each CDR3. D genes are given only for firm matches. Size is stated for part of the rows, as once, few or many counts, or as a class when the clone is expanded.

d_call	v_call	j_call	clone_size	cdr3_aa	cdr3_nt
TRBD1	TRBV28	TRBJ1-4	NA	CASSLQGAGEKLFF	TGTGCCAGCAGTCTACAGGGGGCAGGGGAAAAACTGTTTTTT
NA	TRBV9	TRBJ2-4	NA	CASSGGRLAKNIQYF	TGTGCCAGCAGCGGAGGGAGACTAGCCAAAAACATTCAGTACTTC
TRBD1	TRBV30	TRBJ2-7	NA	CALAWPGQGIGEQYF	TGTGCCTTGGCGTGGCCGGGACAGGGTATTGGCGAGCAGTACTTC
NA	TRBV25-1	TRBJ2-2	NA	CASSEYAGELFF	TGTGCCAGCAGTGAATACGCCGGGGAGCTGTTTTTT
TRBD1	TRBV2	TRBJ2-7	NA	CASSVNRGPLYEQYF	TGTGCCAGCAGTGTAAACAGGGGGCCTCTTTACGAGCAGTACTTC
NA	TRBV2	TRBJ2-7	NA	CASRALYEQYF	TGTGCCAGCAGGGCCCTCTACGAGCAGTACTTC
NA	TRBV5-1	TRBJ1-2	NA	CASSEGLGGGYTF	TGCGCCAGCAGCGAGGGCTTGGGTGGAGGCTACACCTTC
NA	TRBV10-2	TRBJ2-5	NA	CASSEVLARGIETQYF	TGCGCCAGCAGTGAAGTCCTAGCCAGGGGAATCGAGACCCAGTACTTC
NA	TRBV15	TRBJ1-3	NA	CATSRPQLWGNTIYF	TGTGCCACCAGCAGACCACAGCTCTGGGGAAACACCATATATTTT
NA	TRBV4-1	TRBJ1-1	NA	CASSQFTLIENTEAFF	TGCGCCAGCAGCCAATTCACCTTAATAGAAAACACTGAAGCTTTCTTT
TRBD2	TRBV7-8	TRBJ2-1	NA	CASSPGRGGPYNEQFF	TGTGCCAGCAGCCCCGGGCGGGGGGGACCTTACAATGAGCAGTTCTTC
NA	TRBV6-2/TRBV6-3	TRBJ1-4	NA	CASSIGERKLFF	TGTGCCAGCAGTATCGGGGAACGAAAACTGTTTTTT
TRBD1	TRBV4-1	TRBJ2-7	NA	CASSHQTGGSSYEQYF	TGCGCCAGCAGCCACCAGACAGGGGGAAGCTCCTACGAGCAGTACTTC
NA	TRBV15	TRBJ1-4	few	CATSRTPQDEKLFF	TGTGCCACCAGCAGAACCCCACAGGATGAAAAACTGTTTTTT
NA	TRBV28	TRBJ1-1	NA	CASSLIRENTEAFF	TGTGCCAGCAGTTTAATACGGGAGAACACTGAAGCTTTCTTT
TRBD1	TRBV27	TRBJ1-5	few	CASQLGTGGYQPQHF	TGTGCCAGCCAATTAGGGACAGGGGGTTATCAGCCCCAGCATTTT
NA	TRBV4-1	TRBJ1-6	NA	CASSQEGTPTGSPLHF	TGCGCCAGCAGCCAAGAAGGGACACCGACGGGTTCACCCCTCCACTTT
NA	TRBV7-9	TRBJ2-3	NA	CASSFPGPGVDTQYF	TGTGCCAGCAGCTTCCCAGGGCCAGGGGTAGATACGCAGTATTTT
NA	TRBV5-5	TRBJ1-3	NA	CASSFAGSGNTIYF	TGTGCCAGCAGCTTTGCAGGGTCTGGAAACACCATATATTTT
NA	TRBV3-1/TRBV3-2	TRBJ2-4	NA	CASSHQTDSQYF	TGTGCCAGCAGCCATCAAACGGACAGCCAGTACTTC
NA	TRBV20-1	TRBJ1-2	NA	CSASTPERGYGYTF	TGCAGTGCTAGTACCCCTGAACGGGGCTATGGCTACACCTTC
NA	TRBV5-1	TRBJ2-7	NA	CASSPGGLYEQYF	TGCGCCAGCAGCCCCGGAGGGCTCTACGAGCAGTACTTC
TRBD1	TRBV29-1	TRBJ2-1	NA	CSAEDTGQGNNEQFF	TGCAGCGCCGAGGATACTGGACAGGGGAACAATGAGCAGTTCTTC
NA	TRBV12-3/TRBV12-4	TRBJ2-4	NA	CATRTVGKNIQYF	TGTGCCACCCGGACAGTAGGCAAAAACATTCAGTACTTC
NA	TRBV20-1	TRBJ2-7	NA	CSARGSYEQYF	TGCAGTGCTAGGGGCAGCTACGAGCAGTACTTC
TRBD1	TRBV2	TRBJ1-1	NA	CASSEYRGDEAFF	TGTGCCAGCAGTGAATACAGGGGAGATGAGGCTTTCTTT
NA	TRBV7-6	TRBJ1-5	NA	CASSSTGGGQPQHF	TGTGCCAGCAGCTCCACGGGGGGCGGCCAGCCCCAGCATTTT
NA	TRBV19	TRBJ2-2	NA	CASSIDGGKSGELFF	TGTGCCAGTAGTATAGACGGGGGAAAGTCCGGGGAGCTGTTTTTT
NA	TRBV2	TRBJ1-5	NA	CASSENRFSNQPQHF	TGTGCCAGCAGTGAAAACAGGTTCAGCAATCAGCCCCAGCATTTT
TRBD1	TRBV5-1	TRBJ1-2	few	CASSGDSAIYGYTF	TGCGCCAGCAGCGGGGACAGTGCGATCTATGGCTACACCTTC
NA	TRBV11-2	TRBJ1-6	NA	CASSSINTGSNSPLHF	TGTGCCAGCAGCTCGATCAATACAGGGTCCAATTCACCCCTCCACTTT
NA	TRBV9	TRBJ2-7	NA	CASSPLAVPYEQYF	TGTGCCAGCAGCCCCTTAGCGGTTCCGTACGAGCAGTACTTC
TRBD1	TRBV28	TRBJ2-1	once	CASRGTGVSYNEQFF	TGTGCCAGCAGAGGGACAGGGGTGTCCTACAATGAGCAGTTCTTC
NA	TRBV9	TRBJ1-1	NA	CASSVAWGDTEAFF	TGTGCCAGCAGCGTAGCATGGGGGGACACTGAAGCTTTCTTT
TRBD1	TRBV5-1	TRBJ2-5	NA	CASSLTRGQSRIETQYF	TGCGCCAGCAGCTTGACTCGGGGACAGAGCCGGATAGAGACCCAGTACTTC
NA	TRBV5-1	TRBJ1-1	NA	CASSLAQGNTEAFF	TGCGCCAGCAGCTTGGCACAGGGGAACACTGAAGCTTTCTTT
NA	TRBV12-5	TRBJ2-5	NA	CASLAGVGETQYF	TGTGCTAGTTTGGCAGGGGTGGGAGAGACCCAGTACTTC
NA	TRBV19	TRBJ1-5	NA	CASRGGGTGGQPQHF	TGTGCCAGTAGGGGAGGAGGTACAGGAGGTCAGCCCCAGCATTTT
TRBD1	TRBV5-1	TRBJ2-7	NA	CASSLAGNRGDYEQYF	TGCGCCAGCAGCTTGGCCGGGAACAGGGGAGACTACGAGCAGTACTTC
NA	TRBV21-1	TRBJ1-1	NA	CASSTRSLDRENTEAFF	TGTGCCAGCAGCACCCGTTCTTTGGACAGGGAGAACACTGAAGCTTTCTTT
NA	TRBV10-2	TRBJ2-1	NA	CASSDPTGRIWNEQFF	TGCGCCAGCAGTGACCCCACAGGCCGAATTTGGAATGAGCAGTTCTTC
NA	TRBV3-1/TRBV3-2	TRBJ1-2	NA	CASSQEWGEGYTF	TGTGCCAGCAGCCAAGAATGGGGGGAGGGCTACACCTTC
NA	TRBV19	TRBJ2-1	NA	CASSRQGENEQFF	TGTGCCAGTAGTAGGCAGGGCGAAAATGAGCAGTTCTTC
NA	TRBV7-9	TRBJ1-4	NA	CASSLSQGSEKLFF	TGTGCCAGCAGCTTAAGTCAGGGTAGCGAAAAACTGTTTTTT
TRBD1	TRBV20-1	TRBJ2-1	NA	CSASRIDRGTYNEQFF	TGCAGTGCTAGTCGAATAGACAGGGGCACCTACAATGAGCAGTTCTTC
TRBD1	TRBV11-2	TRBJ2-1	NA	CASSLDTGQAYNEQFF	TGTGCCAGCAGCTTAGATACCGGACAGGCTTACAATGAGCAGTTCTTC